These 28 T cell receptor beta chains originate from one sample sequenced in a study of T cells in Graves' hyperthyroidism and ophthalmopathy. The CDR3 regions of TCR beta were amplified from RNA transcripts. RT-PCR in the first round (using the HTBI primer set) targeted the TCR CDR3. TCRdb fed the multiplex PCR reads into MiXCR, producing one record per CDR3 protein. The sample records around 620,000 distinct CDR3 sequences, 15% to 20% being singletons. The sample was blood. The receptors shown here come from a woman between 25 and 40 years old with Graves' hyperthyroidism.

This clonotype came up a few times. This chain links TRBV9 with TRBJ1-5; TRBD1 matches 7 bases. The CDR3 loop spans 15 amino acids. Germline V gene data show CDR1 as SGDLS and CDR2 as YYNGEE. V dropped 0 bases and J dropped 4; count of bases not matched to a gene: 4. The CDR3 region is CASSVGTGINQPQHF. CDR3 in DNA: TGTGCCAGCAGCGTAGGGACAGGCATAAATCAGCCCCAGCATTTT.

This clonotype was detected many times. The V and J genes are TRBV20-1 and TRBJ2-1; the match to TRBD1 covers 8 bases. The CDR3 consists of 16 residues. Germline trimming cut 4 bases from V and 1 base from J; bases unmatched to any gene: 9. The germline CDR1 and CDR2 sequences are DFQATT and SNEGSKA (reference sequence). CDR3: CSAINGQGASYNEQFF. The CDR3, as DNA: TGCAGTGCTATTAACGGCCAGGGGGCTTCCTACAATGAGCAGTTCTTC.

This clonotype was found many times. J is TRBJ1-6 and V is TRBV28; D ambiguous. V was clipped by 6 bases and J by 9 bases, with 15 bases between them. CDR3 length: 14 residues. Germline V gives CDR1 MDHEN, CDR2 SYDVKM. The CDR3 protein is CASSPLRSGSPLHF. The CDR3 DNA sequence: TGTGCCAGCAGCCCCCTAAGGTCGGGTTCACCCCTCCACTTT.

This clonotype was seen only a few times. This could be a read error, since a much larger clone is one nucleotide away. The CDR3 DNA sequence: TGTGCCAGCTCGTCCACCGGTCCCCTGACCACTGAAGCTTTCTTT. It translates to CASSSTGPLTTEAFF. J is TRBJ1-1 and V is TRBV18, with D uncertain. The germline CDR1 and CDR2 sequences are KGHSH and LQKENI. This CDR3 region has 15 residues. V was pared by 6 bases and J by 4 bases, with 18 bases between.

This clonotype was detected many times. The chain joins TRBV28 to TRBJ2-7; 7 bases line up with TRBD1. Unmatched junction bases numbered 11, after V lost 8 bases and J lost 4 bases. Germline CDR1 MDHEN, CDR2 SYDVKM. CDR3 length: 14 amino acids. Here the CDR3 DNA reads TGTGCCAGCGCCCCGGAGAGGGGGCTGTACGAGCAGTACTTC. Translation gives CASAPERGLYEQYF.

V and J are TRBV2 and TRBJ1-3; D gene ambiguous. Trimming left V 9 bases short and J 0 bases short, with 12 bases between. CDR1 and CDR2 (germline): SNHLY, FYNNEI. This CDR3 comprises 14 residues. This CDR3 reads CARRADRSGNTIYF. The DNA for the CDR3 is TGTGCCAGAAGGGCGGACCGCTCTGGAAACACCATATATTTT.

The sample holds a few counts of this clonotype. The chain joins TRBV19 to TRBJ2-4; a weak D match, TRBD2 (5 bases). V was shortened by 7 bases and J by 0 bases, with 19 bases between the two germline ends. The CDR3 sequence is 17 residues long. The germline V gene has CDR1 LNHDA and CDR2 SQIVND (reference sequence). The chain's CDR3 is CASIGESFRGAKNIQYF. CDR3 DNA sequence: TGTGCCAGTATCGGGGAGTCGTTCCGGGGAGCCAAAAACATTCAGTACTTC.

This clonotype has ten or more counts. The rearrangement joins TRBV28 to TRBJ1-1; TRBD1 matches at 8 bases. V gave up 5 bases and J gave up 0 bases; unmatched junction bases: 5. Germline values: CDR1 MDHEN, CDR2 SYDVKM. The CDR3 consists of 15 residues. CDR3 in DNA: TGTGCCAGCAGTCCCAGGGGGCTATTGAACACTGAAGCTTTCTTT. Encoded protein: CASSPRGLLNTEAFF.

The chain carries TRBV30 and TRBJ2-3; 9 nucleotides line up with TRBD2. This CDR3 has 13 amino acids. The germline gives CDR1 GTSNPN, CDR2 SVGIG (reference sequence). With V trimmed by 7 bases and J by 1 base, 3 bases remained unmatched. CDR3 DNA sequence: TGTGCCTATTTAGCGGGGGGCACAGATACGCAGTATTTT. It encodes CAYLAGGTDTQYF.

In this sample, this clonotype turned up many times. The chain recombines TRBV3-1 with TRBJ2-7, with D hard to call. The CDR3 has 13 amino acids. V lost 0 bases, J lost 4 bases, and 7 bases lay in between. The V gene's germline CDR1 is LGHDT and CDR2 YNNKEL (reference sequence). The CDR3 nucleotides read TGTGCCAGCAGCCAAGATCCGGGTTACGAGCAGTACTTC. It codes for CASSQDPGYEQYF.

This clonotype was counted a few times. The chain couples TRBV9 to TRBJ2-1; 10 nucleotides agree with TRBD2. The CDR3 is made up of 18 amino acids. With V trimmed by 2 bases and J by 6 bases, 14 bases remained unmatched. CDR1 and CDR2 (germline): SGDLS, YYNGEE. CDR3 region: CASSVLAGGSTYINEQFF. Written as DNA, the CDR3 is TGTGCCAGCAGCGTTTTAGCGGGAGGCTCCACCTACATCAATGAGCAGTTCTTC.

This clonotype was seen at least ten times. The CDR3 here is CASSLLTSGSPWHNEQFF. The DNA of the CDR3 is TGTGCCAGCAGTTTATTGACTAGCGGGAGCCCGTGGCACAATGAGCAGTTCTTC. The chain joins TRBV28 to TRBJ2-1, with TRBD2 identical over 12 bases. With V trimmed by 1 base and J by 5 bases, 9 bases remained unmatched. This CDR3 has 18 residues. The germline CDR1 and CDR2 sequences are MDHEN and SYDVKM.

This clonotype has a count of ten or more. The chain has TRBV30 and TRBJ2-1; D is perhaps TRBD2 (5 bases). Germline assignment: CDR1 GTSNPN and CDR2 SVGIG (reference sequence). The CDR3 runs to 13 residues. V lost 0 bases to trimming and J lost 9 bases, with 12 bases between them. The CDR3 protein is CAWSVGLATEQFF. The CDR3 DNA follows: TGTGCCTGGAGTGTGGGCCTAGCAACTGAGCAGTTCTTC.

This clonotype was seen many times. The rearrangement links TRBV11-2 to TRBJ2-3; no firm D call. Trimming pared 0 bases from V and 0 bases from J, leaving 7 bases between. Per germline, CDR1 SGHAT and CDR2 FQNNGV. The CDR3 has 15 amino acids. The CDR3 DNA reads as TGTGCCAGCAGCTTAGAGGGTCGAAGCACAGATACGCAGTATTTT. It translates to CASSLEGRSTDTQYF.

This clonotype appeared many times. This chain links TRBV7-2 with TRBJ1-2; no clear D gene. Trimming cost V 4 bases and J 0 bases, with 9 bases left between them. The CDR3 consists of 14 residues. Germline-derived CDR1 and CDR2 are SGHTA and FQGNSA. The CDR3 protein is CASSSPLTNYGYTF. CDR3 sequence (DNA): TGTGCCAGCAGCTCCCCACTTACTAACTATGGCTACACCTTC.

The chain combines TRBV27 with TRBJ1-3; TRBD1 is a possible D gene (6 bases). CDR1 is MNHEY, CDR2 SMNVEV, per germline (reference sequence). The CDR3 spans 17 residues. V lost 5 bases to trimming and J lost 4 bases, with 21 bases between them. In DNA, the CDR3 is TGTGCCAGCAGTCCACGGCCTTTACAGGGCAAGGGAAACACCATATATTTT. Its translation is CASSPRPLQGKGNTIYF.

This clonotype was observed many times. V and J are TRBV2 and TRBJ2-3; D remains ambiguous. CDR3 length equals 13 residues. V was shortened by 8 bases and J by 2 bases, with 11 bases between the two germline ends. Germline V CDR1 and CDR2: SNHLY, FYNNEI. CDR3 protein: CASLWPLTDTQYF. The DNA for the CDR3 is TGTGCCAGCTTATGGCCCCTCACAGATACGCAGTATTTT.

The sample holds many counts of this clonotype. V is TRBV6-2 or TRBV6-3 and J is TRBJ2-1; 7 nucleotides agree with TRBD2. The ends lost 4 bases at V and 5 bases at J; junction bases unmatched: 5. From germline, CDR1 is MNHEY and CDR2 SVGEGT. The CDR3 extends over 14 amino acids. The CDR3 reads CASSSALANNEQFF. DNA of the CDR3: TGTGCCAGCAGTTCCGCACTAGCGAACAATGAGCAGTTCTTC.

This clonotype has a count of ten or more. The chain links TRBV12-3 or TRBV12-4 to TRBJ2-7, with 9 bases matching TRBD1. The trim removed 2 bases at V and 3 bases at J, leaving 5 bases unmatched. The CDR3 spans 15 residues. CDR3 region: CASSLLGQGIYEQYF. In nucleotides, the CDR3 is TGTGCCAGCAGTTTATTGGGACAGGGTATCTACGAGCAGTACTTC.

Turning to this clonotype: The junction and the germline gene differ at one end; a read error may be behind it. The J gene is TRBJ2-5, the V gene TRBV4-1; the D is unclear. There are 17 residues in the CDR3. Germline CDR1 reads MGHRA; CDR2 reads YSYEKL. The CDR3 DNA reads TGCGCCAGCAGCCAACCTGGAAATACGCCGTACCAAGGGACCCAGTACTTC. Translating it yields CASSQPGNTPYQGTQYF.

This clonotype appeared many times. The CDR3 DNA reads TGTGCCAGCAGCTCCCGGGACAGGTGGGAGACCCAGTACTTC. Translating gives CASSSRDRWETQYF. The V call is TRBV11-2, the J call TRBJ2-5; 8 nucleotides line up with TRBD1. Trimming at V came to 4 bases and at J to 5 bases, leaving 6 bases not matched to a gene. CDR3 size: 14 residues. CDR1 is SGHAT and CDR2 is FQNNGV in the germline V gene.

This clonotype was found many times. The chain recombines TRBV20-1 with TRBJ1-1; D ambiguous. CDR3 length: 13 amino acids. V lost 0 bases, J lost 1 base, and 6 bases lay in between. CDR1 is DFQATT and CDR2 is SNEGSKA in the germline V gene (reference sequence). The CDR3 DNA reads TGCAGTGCTAGAGACCCGGGGAACACTGAAGCTTTCTTT. Amino acid sequence: CSARDPGNTEAFF.

This clonotype was counted many times. The DNA for the CDR3 is TGTGCCACCAGCAGCCAACCATCACTAGCGGGAGACGATGAGCAGTTCTTC. This encodes CATSSQPSLAGDDEQFF. J is TRBJ2-1 and V is TRBV15; 11 nucleotides match TRBD2. CDR1 LNHNV and CDR2 YYDKDF come from the germline V gene (reference sequence). The CDR3 has 17 amino acids. V shed 3 bases, J shed 8 bases, and the junction held 12 bases outside the gene matches.

The chain employs TRBV19 and TRBJ2-7; D is undetermined. Looked up from germline, CDR1 is LNHDA and CDR2 is SQIVND (reference sequence). There are 13 residues in the CDR3. Trimming took 7 bases from V and 0 from J, leaving 10 bases between them. CDR3 in amino acids: CASMEPSSYEQYF. In DNA, the CDR3 is TGTGCCAGTATGGAGCCTAGCTCCTACGAGCAGTACTTC.

This clonotype was detected many times. The V gene is TRBV2, the J gene TRBJ1-2, with a tentative D call TRBD1 (6 bases). Germline V gives CDR1 SNHLY, CDR2 FYNNEI. V gave up 2 bases and J gave up 3 bases, with 10 bases separating them. CDR3 size: 14 residues. The chain's CDR3 is CASSERQVDYGYTF. The CDR3 nucleotides are TGTGCCAGCAGTGAAAGACAGGTCGACTATGGCTACACCTTC. Complete variable domain (other parts from reference TRBV2 and TRBJ1-2): EPEVTQTPSHQVTQMGQEVILRCVPISNHLYFYWYRQILGQKVEFLVSFYNNEISEKSEIFDDQFSVERPDGSNFTLKIRSTKLEDSAMYFCASSERQVDYGYTFGSGTRLTVV.

This clonotype was counted ten times or more. J is TRBJ1-2 and V is TRBV28; 10 positions match TRBD1. This CDR3 is built from 15 residues. V gave up 0 bases and J gave up 4 bases; unmatched junction bases: 2. CDR1 is MDHEN and CDR2 is SYDVKM in the germline V gene. CDR3 loop: CASSLWTGGVYGYTF. CDR3 coding DNA: TGTGCCAGCAGTTTATGGACAGGGGGCGTCTATGGCTACACCTTC.

The chain has TRBV28 and TRBJ2-7, with 8 bases matching TRBD2. CDR3 length equals 15 residues. Looked up from germline, CDR1 is MDHEN and CDR2 is SYDVKM. Trimming removed 3 bases from V and 5 bases from J; junction bases left unmatched: 9. In DNA, the CDR3 is TGTGCCAGCAGTTTGCCCGCGGGAGGTGTCCACGAGCAGTACTTC. Protein product: CASSLPAGGVHEQYF.

The rearrangement uses TRBV19 and TRBJ2-1; D may correspond to TRBD1 or TRBD2 (6 bases each). CDR1 and CDR2 (germline): LNHDA, SQIVND (reference sequence). V was shortened by 0 bases and J by 8 bases, with 8 bases between the two germline ends. CDR3 length equals 13 residues. The CDR3 loop is CASSIDRGDEQFF. In DNA, the CDR3 is TGTGCCAGTAGTATAGATAGGGGGGATGAGCAGTTCTTC.